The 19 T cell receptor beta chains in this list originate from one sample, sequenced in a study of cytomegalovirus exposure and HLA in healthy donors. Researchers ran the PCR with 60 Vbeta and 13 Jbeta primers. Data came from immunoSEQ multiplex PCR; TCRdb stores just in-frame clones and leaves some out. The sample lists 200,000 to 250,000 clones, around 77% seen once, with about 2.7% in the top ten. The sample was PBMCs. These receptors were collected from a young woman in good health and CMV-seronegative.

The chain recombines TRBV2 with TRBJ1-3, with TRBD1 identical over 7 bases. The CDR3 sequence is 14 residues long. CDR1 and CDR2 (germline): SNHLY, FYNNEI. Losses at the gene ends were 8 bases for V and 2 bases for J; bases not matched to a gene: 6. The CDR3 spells CASDQTGTGNTIYF. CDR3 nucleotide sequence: TGTGCCAGCGATCAGACAGGGACTGGAAACACCATATATTTT.

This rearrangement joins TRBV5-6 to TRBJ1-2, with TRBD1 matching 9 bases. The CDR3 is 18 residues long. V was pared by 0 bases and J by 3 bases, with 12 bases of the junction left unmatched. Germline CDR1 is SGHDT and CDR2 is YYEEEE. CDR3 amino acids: CASSLVGTGHPGHYGYTF. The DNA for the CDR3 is TGTGCCAGCAGCTTGGTCGGGACAGGGCACCCGGGGCACTATGGCTACACCTTC.

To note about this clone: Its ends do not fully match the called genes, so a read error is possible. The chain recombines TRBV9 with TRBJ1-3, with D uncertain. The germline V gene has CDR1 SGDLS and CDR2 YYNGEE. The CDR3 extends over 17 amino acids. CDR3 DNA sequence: TGTGCCAGCAGCGTAGCTACACCCACCTCCAGTGGAGACACCATATATTTT. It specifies CASSVATPTSSGDTIYF.

The CDR3 DNA reads as TGTGCCAGCAGAGACAGGGGGAAGGGAGAAAAACTGTTTTTT. Protein product: CASRDRGKGEKLFF. J is TRBJ1-4 and V is TRBV2; 9 bases align to TRBD1. The CDR3 extends over 14 amino acids. CDR1 and CDR2 from the germline V gene are SNHLY and FYNNEI. V lost 6 bases to trimming and J lost 8 bases; unmatched junction nucleotides: 7.

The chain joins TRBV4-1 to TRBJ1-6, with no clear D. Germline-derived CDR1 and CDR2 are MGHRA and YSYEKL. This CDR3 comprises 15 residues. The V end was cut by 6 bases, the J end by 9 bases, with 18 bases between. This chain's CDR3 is CASSLSLVVGSPLHF. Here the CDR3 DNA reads TGCGCCAGCAGTCTCAGTTTGGTGGTTGGTTCACCCCTCCACTTT.

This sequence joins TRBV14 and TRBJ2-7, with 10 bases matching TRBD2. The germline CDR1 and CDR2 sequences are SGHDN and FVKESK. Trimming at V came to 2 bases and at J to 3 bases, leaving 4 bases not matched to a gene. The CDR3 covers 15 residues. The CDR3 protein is CASSQSSGRIYEQYF. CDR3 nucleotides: TGTGCCAGCAGCCAATCTAGCGGGAGAATCTACGAGCAGTACTTC.

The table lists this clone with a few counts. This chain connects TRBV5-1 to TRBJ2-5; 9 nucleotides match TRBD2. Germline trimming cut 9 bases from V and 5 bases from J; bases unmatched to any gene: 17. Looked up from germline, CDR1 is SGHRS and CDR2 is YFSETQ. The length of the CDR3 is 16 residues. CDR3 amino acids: CATSRAGLALIETQYF. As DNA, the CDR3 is TGCGCCACCTCGAGAGCGGGACTAGCTCTTATCGAGACCCAGTACTTC. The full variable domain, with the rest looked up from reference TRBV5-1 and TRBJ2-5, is KAGVTQTPRYLIKTRGQQVTLSCSPISGHRSVSWYQQTPGQGLQFLFEYFSETQRNKGNFPGRFSGRQFSNSRSEMNVSTLELGDSALYLCATSRAGLALIETQYFGPGTRLLVL.

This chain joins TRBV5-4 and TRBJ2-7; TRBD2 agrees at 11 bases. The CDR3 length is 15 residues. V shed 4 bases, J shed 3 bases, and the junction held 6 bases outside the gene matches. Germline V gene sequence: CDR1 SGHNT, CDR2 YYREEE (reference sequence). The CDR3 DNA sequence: TGTGCCAGCAGCATAGGACTAGCGGGCCACTACGAGCAGTACTTC. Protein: CASSIGLAGHYEQYF. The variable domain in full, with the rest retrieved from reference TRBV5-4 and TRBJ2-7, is ETGVTQSPTHLIKTRGQQVTLRCSSQSGHNTVSWYQQALGQGPQFIFQYYREEENGRGNFPPRFSGLQFPNYSSELNVNALELDDSALYLCASSIGLAGHYEQYFGPGTRLTVT.

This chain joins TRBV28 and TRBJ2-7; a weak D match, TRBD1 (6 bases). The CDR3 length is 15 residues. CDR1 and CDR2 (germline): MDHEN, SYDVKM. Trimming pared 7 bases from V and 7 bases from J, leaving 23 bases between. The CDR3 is CASTRLTGLSREQYF. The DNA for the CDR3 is TGTGCCAGCACCCGATTGACAGGACTTTCTCGGGAGCAGTACTTC. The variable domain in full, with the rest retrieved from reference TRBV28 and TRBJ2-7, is DVKVTQSSRYLVKRTGEKVFLECVQDMDHENMFWYRQDPGLGLRLIYFSYDVKMKEKGDIPEGYSVSREKKERFSLILESASTNQTSMYLCASTRLTGLSREQYFGPGTRLTVT.

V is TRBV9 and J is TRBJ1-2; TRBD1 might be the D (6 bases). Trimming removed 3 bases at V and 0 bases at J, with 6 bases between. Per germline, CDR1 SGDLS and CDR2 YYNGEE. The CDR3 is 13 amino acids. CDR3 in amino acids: CASSGTANYGYTF. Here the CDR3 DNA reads TGTGCCAGCAGCGGGACAGCTAACTATGGCTACACCTTC.

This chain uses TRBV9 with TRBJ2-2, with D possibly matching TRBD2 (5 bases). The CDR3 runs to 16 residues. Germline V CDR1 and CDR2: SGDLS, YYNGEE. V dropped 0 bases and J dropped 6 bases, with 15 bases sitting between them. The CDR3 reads CASSVGLKVGSGELFF. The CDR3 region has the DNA TGTGCCAGCAGCGTAGGACTAAAGGTTGGCTCCGGGGAGCTGTTTTTT.

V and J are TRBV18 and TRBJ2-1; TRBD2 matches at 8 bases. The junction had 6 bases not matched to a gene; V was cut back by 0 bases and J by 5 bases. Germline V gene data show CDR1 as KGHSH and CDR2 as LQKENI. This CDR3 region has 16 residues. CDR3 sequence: CASSPPGLEANNEQFF. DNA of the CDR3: TGTGCCAGCTCACCACCGGGACTAGAGGCGAACAATGAGCAGTTCTTC.

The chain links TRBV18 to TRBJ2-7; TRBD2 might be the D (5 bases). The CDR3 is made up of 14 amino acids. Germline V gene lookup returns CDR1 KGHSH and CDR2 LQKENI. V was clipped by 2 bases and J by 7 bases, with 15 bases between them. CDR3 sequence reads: CASSPYHGETEQYF. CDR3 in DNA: TGTGCCAGCTCACCATACCACGGGGAGACAGAGCAGTACTTC.

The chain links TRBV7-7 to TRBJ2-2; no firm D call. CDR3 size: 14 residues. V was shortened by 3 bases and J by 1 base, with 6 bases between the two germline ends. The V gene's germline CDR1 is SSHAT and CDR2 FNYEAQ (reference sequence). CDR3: CASSFTRNTGELFF. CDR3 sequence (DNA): TGTGCCAGCAGCTTCACAAGGAACACCGGGGAGCTGTTTTTT.

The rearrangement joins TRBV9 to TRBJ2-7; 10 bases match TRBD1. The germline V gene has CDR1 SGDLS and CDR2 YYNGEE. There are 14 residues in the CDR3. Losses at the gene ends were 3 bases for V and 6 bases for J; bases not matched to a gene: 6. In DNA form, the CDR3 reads TGTGCCAGCAGCGGCGGGACAGGGGTATCCGAGCAGTACTTC. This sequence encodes CASSGGTGVSEQYF.

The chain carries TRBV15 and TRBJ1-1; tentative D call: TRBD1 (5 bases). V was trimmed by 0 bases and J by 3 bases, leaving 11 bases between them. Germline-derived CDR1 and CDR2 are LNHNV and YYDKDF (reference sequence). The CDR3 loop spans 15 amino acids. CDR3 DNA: TGTGCCACCAGCAGAGATGCCAGGGATGACACTGAAGCTTTCTTT. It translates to CATSRDARDDTEAFF. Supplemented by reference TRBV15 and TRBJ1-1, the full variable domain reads DAMVIQNPRYQVTQFGKPVTLSCSQTLNHNVMYWYQQKSSQAPKLLFHYYDKDFNNEADTPDNFQSRRPNTSFCFLDIRSPGLGDTAMYLCATSRDARDDTEAFFGQGTRLTVV.

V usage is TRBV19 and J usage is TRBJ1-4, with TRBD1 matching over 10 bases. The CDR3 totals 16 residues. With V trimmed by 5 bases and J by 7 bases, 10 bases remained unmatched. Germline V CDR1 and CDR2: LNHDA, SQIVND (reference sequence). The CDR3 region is CASSHTRDRGREKLFF. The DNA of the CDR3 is TGTGCCAGTAGTCATACTCGGGACAGGGGACGTGAAAAACTGTTTTTT.

CDR3 loop: CASSLRGPAKNIQYF. The CDR3 bases are TGTGCCAGCAGTTTGAGGGGGCCGGCCAAAAACATTCAGTACTTC. This chain connects TRBV27 to TRBJ2-4; 7 bases are a match to TRBD1. Germline loops: CDR1 MNHEY, CDR2 SMNVEV (reference sequence). Trimming cost V 3 bases and J 1 base; bases outside gene matches: 3. CDR3 length: 15 residues.

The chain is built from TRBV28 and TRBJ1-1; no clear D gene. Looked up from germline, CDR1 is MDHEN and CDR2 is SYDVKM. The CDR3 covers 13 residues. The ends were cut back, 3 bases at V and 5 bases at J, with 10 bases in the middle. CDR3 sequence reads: CASSFPGGTEAFF. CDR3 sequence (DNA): TGTGCCAGCAGTTTCCCGGGAGGGACTGAAGCTTTCTTT.